Below are 30 T cell receptor beta chains sequenced from a single sample in a study of blood T cell repertoires in COVID-19. The method was immunoSEQ multiplex PCR; TCRdb's version includes in-frame clones alone and lacks a portion of them. The sample contains over 250,000 clones, approximately 86% of which appear only once. The source material was peripheral blood. The receptors originated from a woman aged 70 to 79 with COVID-19, enrolled during active disease.

The rearrangement joins TRBV3-1 (or the pseudogene TRBV3-2) to TRBJ1-2; 7 bases agree with TRBD1. Germline values: CDR1 LGHDT, CDR2 YNNKEL (reference sequence). The junction had 3 bases not matched to a gene; V was cut back by 4 bases and J by 4 bases. The CDR3 has 13 amino acids. CDR3 loop: CASSLRDSYGYTF. The DNA for the CDR3 is TGTGCCAGCAGCCTTAGGGACAGCTATGGCTACACCTTC.

The rearrangement links TRBV4-1 to TRBJ2-7, with 9 bases that match TRBD1. The CDR3 totals 15 residues. V gave up 0 bases and J gave up 5 bases; unmatched junction bases: 5. Looked up from germline, CDR1 is MGHRA and CDR2 is YSYEKL. The CDR3: CASSQDRQGGHEQYF. The DNA for the CDR3 is TGCGCCAGCAGCCAAGATCGACAGGGGGGCCACGAGCAGTACTTC.

V is TRBV7-9 and J is TRBJ1-4; the D gene is possibly TRBD1 (5 bases). V lost 4 bases and J 3 bases, leaving 15 bases between the germline ends. CDR3 length: 16 amino acids. The germline V gene has CDR1 SEHNR and CDR2 FQNEAQ (reference sequence). The CDR3 reads CASSWLGAGPNEKLFF. The CDR3, as DNA: TGTGCCAGCAGCTGGCTAGGGGCAGGGCCTAATGAAAAACTGTTTTTT.

This clone has a handful of counts. V gene TRBV7-9 combines with J gene TRBJ2-3, with 7 bases fitting TRBD1. The CDR3 runs 15 residues. Germline V gene lookup returns CDR1 SEHNR and CDR2 FQNEAQ (reference sequence). Trimming cost V 6 bases and J 1 base; bases outside gene matches: 7. DNA of the CDR3: TGTGCCAGCAGTCATGCGGACAGGCGCACAGATACGCAGTATTTT. Translated: CASSHADRRTDTQYF.

V is TRBV2 and J is TRBJ1-1; D unresolved. Germline V lookup: CDR1 SNHLY, CDR2 FYNNEI. V was trimmed by 5 bases and J by 5 bases, leaving 12 bases between them. The CDR3 sequence is 13 residues long. CDR3 residues: CASSRSGLTEAFF. DNA for the CDR3: TGTGCCAGCAGTCGATCCGGTTTAACTGAAGCTTTCTTT.

The chain is built from TRBV7-9 and TRBJ1-3; tentatively, D is TRBD1 (6 bases). Per the germline V gene, CDR1 is SEHNR and CDR2 is FQNEAQ (reference sequence). Trimming left V 5 bases short and J 0 bases short, with 17 bases between. This CDR3 comprises 17 residues. CDR3 residues: CASSPYRDTRSGNTIYF. The CDR3 DNA sequence: TGTGCCAGCAGCCCTTACCGGGACACCCGCTCTGGAAACACCATATATTTT.

The J gene is TRBJ2-5, the V gene TRBV18; the D gene is possibly TRBD1 (5 bases). The CDR3 runs 15 residues. Germline values: CDR1 KGHSH, CDR2 LQKENI. Trimming removed 1 base at V and 0 bases at J, with 9 bases between. CDR3 coding DNA: TGTGCCAGCTCACCACAGGGGAAGTACCAAGAGACCCAGTACTTC. This sequence encodes CASSPQGKYQETQYF.

This clone was observed once. The V and J genes are TRBV4-3 and TRBJ1-1; D possibly corresponds to TRBD1 (6 bases). Germline-derived CDR1 and CDR2 are LGHNA and YSLEER. The CDR3 is made up of 19 amino acids. V lost 0 bases and J 0 bases, leaving 20 bases between the germline ends. Here the CDR3 DNA reads TGCGCCAGCAGCCAAGATTCAGGCAGGGGCCTTAAAATGAACACTGAAGCTTTCTTT. Encoded protein: CASSQDSGRGLKMNTEAFF.

This sequence joins TRBV4-1 and TRBJ2-5; 7 bases map to TRBD1. J gave up 2 bases and V 3 bases, and 0 bases lay outside the gene matches. This CDR3 is built from 13 residues. CDR1 MGHRA and CDR2 YSYEKL come from the germline V gene. The CDR3 DNA reads TGCGCCAGCAGCCAGACAGGGCAAGAGACCCAGTACTTC. Its translation: CASSQTGQETQYF.

The chain combines TRBV4-1 with TRBJ1-1, with 7 positions matching TRBD1. The CDR3 spans 16 residues. Unmatched junction bases numbered 9, after V lost 2 bases and J lost 3 bases. Germline V lookup: CDR1 MGHRA, CDR2 YSYEKL. CDR3 DNA sequence: TGCGCCAGCAGCCAACCTCGACAGGGTAAAGACACTGAAGCTTTCTTT. It codes for CASSQPRQGKDTEAFF.

The V call is TRBV24-1, the J call TRBJ1-2; 10 positions agree with TRBD1. The CDR3 sequence is 14 residues long. CDR1 KGHDR and CDR2 SFDVKD come from the germline V gene. J gave up 5 bases and V 4 bases, and 3 bases lay outside the gene matches. CDR3 bases: TGTGCCACCAGTGACTCGGGACAGGGGTATGGCTACACCTTC. Translation: CATSDSGQGYGYTF.

V gene TRBV23-1 combines with J gene TRBJ1-1; 10 nucleotides agree with TRBD1. TRBV23-1 belongs to the ORF category, with a function that is uncertain. The CDR3 is made up of 17 amino acids. Germline trimming cut 6 bases from V and 4 bases from J; bases unmatched to any gene: 14. The CDR3 reads CASSPSWPRDRGTEAFF. CDR3 coding DNA: TGCGCCAGCAGCCCCTCATGGCCCCGGGACAGGGGCACTGAAGCTTTCTTT.

The chain links TRBV7-3 to TRBJ2-5, with D maybe TRBD1 (5 bases). Germline CDR1 is SGHTA and CDR2 is FQGTGA. CDR3 size: 15 residues. The V end was cut by 2 bases, the J end by 2 bases, with 12 bases between. The CDR3 loop reads CASSLYGAGQETQYF. CDR3 in DNA: TGTGCCAGCAGCTTATATGGGGCAGGGCAAGAGACCCAGTACTTC.

Only a few counts were recorded for this clone. The chain couples TRBV7-8 to TRBJ1-5; D gene unclear. The CDR3 consists of 16 residues. Between the trimmed V and J ends, which lost 5 bases and 3 bases, there was a span of 17 bases. The germline CDR1 and CDR2 sequences are SGHVS and FQNEAQ. The CDR3: CASSQSQEGYNQPQHF. The CDR3 DNA reads as TGTGCCAGCAGCCAATCCCAGGAGGGTTACAATCAGCCCCAGCATTTT. Variable domain in full (rest from reference TRBV7-8 and TRBJ1-5): GAGVSQSPRYKVAKRGQDVALRCDPISGHVSLFWYQQALGQGPEFLTYFQNEAQLDKSGLPSDRFFAERPEGSVSTLKIQRTQQEDSAVYLCASSQSQEGYNQPQHFGDGTRLSIL.

This chain uses TRBV18 with TRBJ1-2; D not certain. Trimming took off 0 bases at V and 8 bases at J, with 16 bases between the two ends. Germline V gene lookup returns CDR1 KGHSH and CDR2 LQKENI. There are 15 residues in the CDR3. CDR3 loop: CASSPPEFPAGGYTF. The CDR3 DNA sequence: TGTGCCAGCTCACCACCGGAGTTCCCCGCTGGCGGCTACACCTTC. Drawing the rest from reference TRBV18 and TRBJ1-2, the complete variable domain is NAGVMQNPRHLVRRRGQEARLRCSPMKGHSHVYWYRQLPEEGLKFMVYLQKENIIDESGMPKERFSAEFPKEGPSILRIQQVVRGDSAAYFCASSPPEFPAGGYTFGSGTRLTVV.

The chain carries TRBV28 and TRBJ1-1, with D perhaps TRBD1 (6 bases). This CDR3 spans 12 amino acids. CDR1 is MDHEN, CDR2 SYDVKM, per germline. The V gene lost 6 bases and the J gene lost 4 bases, with 9 bases spanning the gap. The CDR3 is CASSRGFTEAFF. In nucleotides, the CDR3 is TGTGCCAGCAGCAGGGGATTCACTGAAGCTTTCTTT.

CDR3 sequence: CASSHTLDISTDTQYF. CDR3 in DNA: TGTGCCAGCAGCCACACTCTGGACATCAGCACAGATACGCAGTATTTT. V is TRBV13 and J is TRBJ2-3; D might be TRBD1 (5 bases). The V gene's germline CDR1 is PRHDT and CDR2 FYEKMQ (reference sequence). V lost 5 bases and J 0 bases, leaving 15 bases between the germline ends. This CDR3 region has 16 residues.

V and J are TRBV5-4 and TRBJ1-1; D perhaps matches TRBD1 (6 bases). The germline V gene encodes CDR1 SGHNT and CDR2 YYREEE (reference sequence). With 4 bases removed from V and 10 bases from J, the gap between germline ends came to 23 bases. The CDR3 extends over 15 amino acids. CDR3 sequence (DNA): TGTGCCAGCAGCCGGGAGGTAACGGGGGCTTCGGGAGCTTTCTTT. Translation: CASSREVTGASGAFF. The full variable domain, with the rest looked up from reference TRBV5-4 and TRBJ1-1, is ETGVTQSPTHLIKTRGQQVTLRCSSQSGHNTVSWYQQALGQGPQFIFQYYREEENGRGNFPPRFSGLQFPNYSSELNVNALELDDSALYLCASSREVTGASGAFFGQGTRLTVV.

The rearrangement links TRBV11-2 to TRBJ2-5; D is unclear. Germline-derived CDR1 and CDR2 are SGHAT and FQNNGV. CDR3 length: 14 residues. The V end lost 0 bases, the J end lost 1 base, and 6 bases lay between the germline ends. As DNA, the CDR3 is TGTGCCAGCAGCTTAGAACTACGCCAAGAGACCCAGTACTTC. The encoded protein is CASSLELRQETQYF.

V gene TRBV5-6 combines with J gene TRBJ1-5; D may be TRBD1 (6 bases). CDR3 size: 15 residues. Germline CDR1 reads SGHDT; CDR2 reads YYEEEE. V gave up 4 bases and J gave up 4 bases, with 15 bases separating them. CDR3 DNA sequence: TGTGCCAGCAGCCCAGGGGCAGGAAGTAATCAGCCCCAGCATTTT. Translating it yields CASSPGAGSNQPQHF.

This clone appeared a single time. The chain joins TRBV24-1 to TRBJ2-7, with 8 positions matching TRBD1. CDR3 size: 15 residues. V dropped 2 bases and J dropped 4; count of bases not matched to a gene: 6. Germline lookup yields CDR1 KGHDR and CDR2 SFDVKD. The chain's CDR3 is CATSDSDRGVYEQYF. The CDR3 DNA is TGTGCCACCAGTGATTCCGACAGGGGAGTTTACGAGCAGTACTTC.

The V and J genes are TRBV19 and TRBJ1-3; D is unresolved. The germline V gene encodes CDR1 LNHDA and CDR2 SQIVND (reference sequence). The CDR3 length is 17 residues. V dropped 8 bases and J dropped 3 bases, with 23 bases sitting between them. The chain's CDR3 is CASGLEGSRFFGNTIYF. CDR3 coding DNA: TGTGCCAGTGGACTCGAGGGTTCGAGGTTCTTTGGAAACACCATATATTTT. The whole variable domain, remainder taken from reference TRBV19 and TRBJ1-3, is DGGITQSPKYLFRKEGQNVTLSCEQNLNHDAMYWYRQDPGQGLRLIYYSQIVNDFQKGDIAEGYSVSREKKESFPLTVTSAQKNPTAFYLCASGLEGSRFFGNTIYFGEGSWLTVV.

The chain uses TRBV4-3 and TRBJ2-7; TRBD1 is a possible D gene (5 bases). The CDR3 sequence is 15 residues long. Germline CDR1 is LGHNA and CDR2 is YSLEER. The germline V and J ends were trimmed by 0 bases and 2 bases, with 11 bases remaining between them. The CDR3 region is CASSQDLQGPYEQYF. The CDR3 DNA reads TGCGCCAGCAGCCAAGATCTTCAGGGCCCCTACGAGCAGTACTTC.

This clone was seen more than once but under ten times. This chain joins TRBV29-1 and TRBJ1-5; TRBD1 matches 7 bases. This CDR3 is built from 13 residues. J lost 6 bases, V lost 7 bases, and 9 bases had no gene match. Germline V CDR1 and CDR2: SQVTM, ANQGSEA. Written as DNA, the CDR3 is TGCAGCGCCTTCGACAGGGCGGGTCAGCCCCAGCATTTT. As protein: CSAFDRAGQPQHF.

This clone was recorded a few times. This CDR3 reads CASSPGGSLSGYTF. DNA for the CDR3: TGTGCCAGCTCACCCGGGGGGAGTTTATCTGGCTACACCTTC. The rearrangement links TRBV18 to TRBJ1-2; D possibly corresponds to TRBD1 (5 bases). The germline gives CDR1 KGHSH, CDR2 LQKENI. This CDR3 region has 14 residues. V dropped 3 bases and J dropped 7 bases, with 15 bases sitting between them. Filled out from reference TRBV18 and TRBJ1-2, the complete variable domain reads NAGVMQNPRHLVRRRGQEARLRCSPMKGHSHVYWYRQLPEEGLKFMVYLQKENIIDESGMPKERFSAEFPKEGPSILRIQQVVRGDSAAYFCASSPGGSLSGYTFGSGTRLTVV.

The chain couples TRBV5-1 to TRBJ1-1, with 10 bases fitting TRBD1. The CDR3 contains 16 residues. Losses at the gene ends were 4 bases for V and 1 base for J; bases not matched to a gene: 7. Per the germline V gene, CDR1 is SGHRS and CDR2 is YFSETQ. CDR3 in amino acids: CASSPRDRGTNTEAFF. CDR3 bases: TGCGCCAGCAGCCCTCGGGACAGGGGCACGAACACTGAAGCTTTCTTT. The whole variable domain, filled in from reference TRBV5-1 and TRBJ1-1, reads KAGVTQTPRYLIKTRGQQVTLSCSPISGHRSVSWYQQTPGQGLQFLFEYFSETQRNKGNFPGRFSGRQFSNSRSEMNVSTLELGDSALYLCASSPRDRGTNTEAFFGQGTRLTVV.

The table lists this clone with a count of one. The rearrangement uses TRBV7-2 and TRBJ2-3; D not resolved. Trimming removed 2 bases at V and 4 bases at J, with 10 bases between. This CDR3 comprises 14 residues. Germline CDR1 SGHTA, CDR2 FQGNSA. For the CDR3, the DNA is TGTGCCAGCAGCTTACCTCTATTATCAGATACGCAGTATTTT. This translates into CASSLPLLSDTQYF.

The chain links TRBV11-2 to TRBJ2-2; possibly TRBD1 for D (6 bases). The CDR3 has 14 residues. Germline-derived CDR1 and CDR2 are SGHAT and FQNNGV. V was cut by 4 bases and J by 1 base, with 7 bases left in between. Here the CDR3 reads CASSSGQNTGELFF. CDR3 nucleotides: TGTGCCAGCAGCTCGGGACAGAACACCGGGGAGCTGTTTTTT.

The chain employs TRBV24-1 and TRBJ1-5; the D gene is possibly TRBD1 (6 bases). CDR1 KGHDR and CDR2 SFDVKD come from the germline V gene. V gave up 5 bases and J gave up 6 bases, with 13 bases separating them. The CDR3 consists of 14 residues. Here the CDR3 DNA reads TGTGCCACCAGTGCCACAGGGTTCTCTCAGCCCCAGCATTTT. Amino acid sequence: CATSATGFSQPQHF.

The chain joins TRBV7-8 to TRBJ2-7; TRBD2 matches 8 bases. Germline V gene lookup returns CDR1 SGHVS and CDR2 FQNEAQ. The CDR3 spans 15 residues. The V and J ends lost 5 bases and 7 bases, in that order; junction bases with no gene match: 13. This CDR3 reads CASSPVGRGVWEQYF. DNA for the CDR3: TGTGCCAGCAGCCCCGTTGGGCGGGGGGTGTGGGAGCAGTACTTC.